The sequence of this T cell receptor (beta chain) was determined in a study of technical replicates of blood from a handful of donors. The CDR3 consists of 14 residues. CDR1 GTSNPN and CDR2 SVGIG come from the germline V gene (reference sequence). Trimming took 5 bases from V and 9 from J; bases not matched to a gene: 7. Using immunoSEQ multiplex PCR, the repertoire was profiled, and TCRdb retains in-frame clones only, with some absent. The profile shows roughly 76,000 clones, around 94% of them singletons. The sequence was obtained from a human donor in good health. The sample consisted of T cells isolated from PBMCs. This chain connects TRBV30 to TRBJ2-1; TRBD2 aligns across 13 bases. The CDR3 region is CAWDQGLAGSEQFF. The CDR3 DNA reads as TGTGCCTGGGACCAGGGACTAGCGGGAAGTGAGCAGTTCTTC.